This T cell receptor (beta chain) was profiled in a study of technical replicates of blood from several donors. From germline, CDR1 is SQVTM and CDR2 ANQGSEA. This CDR3 has 12 amino acids. The V end lost 2 bases, the J end lost 4 bases, and 8 bases lay between the germline ends. Here immunoSEQ multiplex PCR was the method, and the copy in TCRdb shows in-frame clones only, minus some. The data show roughly 15,000 clones, more than 70% seen once. This clonotype was sampled from a human donor in good health. The chain recombines TRBV29-1 with TRBJ1-1, with D perhaps TRBD1 (6 bases). Specimen: PBMCs. The CDR3 sequence: CSVERGATEAFF. The CDR3 DNA reads as TGCAGCGTTGAACGGGGGGCCACTGAAGCTTTCTTT.